This T cell receptor beta chain emerged from a study of blood T cells in healthy people across ages. Study in general: About one barcoded TCR beta cDNA was captured per two T cells.

Using a J-beta primer mix together with a sample-barcoded 5' primer, a second PCR was run for about 7 to 12 cycles. MiXCR was run by TCRdb on the 5' RACE reads, yielding one entry per CDR3 protein. The table records about 600,000 distinct CDR3 sequences, around 50% of them present only once. This CDR3 contains 13 residues. Germline V gene sequence: CDR1 DFQATT, CDR2 SNEGSKA (reference sequence). Trimming cost V 5 bases and J 10 bases; bases outside gene matches: 12. Sample: blood. The rearrangement joins TRBV20-1 to TRBJ1-2; 8 bases line up with TRBD1. This sequence originates from a man aged 80 or over in good health. CDR3 loop: CSARRGTGSYYTF. The CDR3 DNA sequence: TGCAGTGCTCGGCGGGGGACAGGATCATACTACACCTTC.